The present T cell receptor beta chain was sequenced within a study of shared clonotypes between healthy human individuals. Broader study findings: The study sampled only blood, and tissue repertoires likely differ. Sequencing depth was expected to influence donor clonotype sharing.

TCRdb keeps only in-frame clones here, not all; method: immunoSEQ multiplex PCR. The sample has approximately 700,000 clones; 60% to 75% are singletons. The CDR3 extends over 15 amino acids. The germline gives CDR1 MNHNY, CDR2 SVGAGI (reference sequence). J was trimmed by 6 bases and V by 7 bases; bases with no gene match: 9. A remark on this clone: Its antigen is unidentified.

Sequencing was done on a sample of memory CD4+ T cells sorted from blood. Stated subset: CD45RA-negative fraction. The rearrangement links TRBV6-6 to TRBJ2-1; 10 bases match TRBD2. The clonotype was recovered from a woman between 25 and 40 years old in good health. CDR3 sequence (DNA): TGTGCCAGCACCCAAGGGCTAGCGGGGGTCAATGAGCAGTTCTTC. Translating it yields CASTQGLAGVNEQFF.